The 26 T cell receptor beta chains in this list originate from one sample, sequenced in a study of a mutant IDH1 vaccine in newly diagnosed glioma. The time point here: baseline, week 1 (first vaccination visit). The treatment denotes: pre-vaccination baseline after standard-of-care therapy. Assay: immunoSEQ multiplex PCR; the TCRdb copy retains only in-frame clones and omits some. The sample includes roughly 70,000 clones, around four fifths seen only once; the top ten take around 4.5%. This specimen consisted of peripheral blood mononuclear cells (PBMCs), obtained from a glioma patient treated with radiotherapy, temozolomide or both. These TCRs come from a young woman with glioma. Some clones in this sample may be carry-over from other donors' samples.

The chain is built from TRBV6-5 and TRBJ1-1; no clear D gene. This CDR3 is 15 amino acids long. V dropped 5 bases and J dropped 1 base, with 14 bases sitting between them. The germline CDR1 and CDR2 sequences are MNHEY and SVGAGI. The CDR3 nucleotides read TGTGCCAGCAGTCTCGGGAGAGGTCCGAACACTGAAGCTTTCTTT. It translates to CASSLGRGPNTEAFF.

The chain couples TRBV5-1 to TRBJ2-7; 8 bases are shared with TRBD1. The length of the CDR3 is 15 residues. The V and J ends lost 0 bases and 7 bases, in that order; junction bases with no gene match: 9. Germline CDR1 SGHRS, CDR2 YFSETQ. CDR3 residues: CASSLAPGQGREQYF. The CDR3 DNA reads TGCGCCAGCAGCTTGGCACCTGGACAGGGACGGGAGCAGTACTTC.

This clone was found a few times. The chain carries TRBV4-3 and TRBJ1-1; D is unresolved. The CDR3 runs 14 residues. Germline V gene sequence: CDR1 LGHNA, CDR2 YSLEER. V lost 1 base and J 1 base, leaving 7 bases between the germline ends. The CDR3 nucleotides are TGCGCCAGCAGCCAAGGCCGACGGAACACTGAAGCTTTCTTT. This codes for CASSQGRRNTEAFF.

V is TRBV10-3 and J is TRBJ2-5, with D hard to call. CDR3 length: 14 amino acids. V lost 0 bases and J 1 base, leaving 6 bases between the germline ends. Germline V lookup: CDR1 ENHRY, CDR2 SYGVKD. The CDR3 sequence is CAISESHSQETQYF. In DNA form, the CDR3 reads TGTGCCATCAGTGAGTCTCACAGCCAAGAGACCCAGTACTTC.

This clone was counted only a few times. V and J are TRBV5-4 and TRBJ2-3; unclear D gene. The CDR3 totals 12 residues. V lost 0 bases and J lost 2, with 1 base in between. The germline V gene has CDR1 SGHNT and CDR2 YYREEE (reference sequence). The CDR3 spells CASSLATDTQYF. For the CDR3, the DNA is TGTGCCAGCAGCTTGGCCACAGATACGCAGTATTTT.

This clone was seen just once. V gene TRBV11-3 combines with J gene TRBJ1-1; no clear D gene. This CDR3 has 12 amino acids. Trimming pared 5 bases from V and 2 bases from J, leaving 6 bases between. Germline V gives CDR1 SGHNT, CDR2 YENEEA. The CDR3 spells CASSLRNTEAFF. CDR3 sequence (DNA): TGTGCCAGCAGCCTCCGAAACACTGAAGCTTTCTTT. The full variable domain, its missing parts supplied by reference TRBV11-3 and TRBJ1-1, is EAGVVQSPRYKIIEKKQPVAFWCNPISGHNTLYWYLQNLGQGPELLIRYENEEAVDDSQLPKDRFSAERLKGVDSTLKIQPAELGDSAVYLCASSLRNTEAFFGQGTRLTVV.

The rearrangement joins TRBV29-1 to TRBJ2-7; the D is unclear. Trimming took off 1 base at V and 1 base at J, with 5 bases between the two ends. This CDR3 has 12 residues. The germline V gene encodes CDR1 SQVTM and CDR2 ANQGSEA. The CDR3 loop reads CSVEVGSYEQYF. CDR3 nucleotide sequence: TGCAGCGTTGAAGTGGGGTCCTACGAGCAGTACTTC.

The chain joins TRBV29-1 to TRBJ1-4; the D gene is possibly TRBD1 (6 bases). Trimming left V 4 bases short and J 8 bases short, with 11 bases between. The CDR3 is made up of 12 amino acids. Germline CDR1 SQVTM, CDR2 ANQGSEA. This CDR3 reads CSVAGVGEKLFF. CDR3 nucleotide sequence: TGCAGCGTTGCAGGGGTAGGAGAAAAACTGTTTTTT. Together with reference TRBV29-1 and TRBJ1-4, the CDR3 gives the full variable domain: SAVISQKPSRDICQRGTSLTIQCQVDSQVTMMFWYRQQPGQSLTLIATANQGSEATYESGFVIDKFPISRPNLTFSTLTVSNMSPEDSSIYLCSVAGVGEKLFFGSGTQLSVL.

The V call is TRBV6-1, the J call TRBJ1-2, with 9 bases lining up with TRBD1. The CDR3 is 13 residues long. Germline V gives CDR1 MNHNS, CDR2 SASEGT. J lost 7 bases, V lost 7 bases, and 7 bases had no gene match. The CDR3 nucleotides read TGTGCCAGCACCGGGACAGGGTTGGGTGGCTACACCTTC. Its protein product is CASTGTGLGGYTF.

V gene TRBV9 combines with J gene TRBJ1-1; 9 bases line up with TRBD1. This CDR3 region has 15 residues. The J segment lost 6 bases and the V segment lost 0 bases, leaving 6 bases of the junction unmatched. Per the germline V gene, CDR1 is SGDLS and CDR2 is YYNGEE. CDR3 in DNA: TGTGCCAGCAGCGTAGAGGCACAGGGGGCGGCTGAAGCTTTCTTT. Translating it yields CASSVEAQGAAEAFF.

The rearrangement uses TRBV7-2 and TRBJ2-5; maybe TRBD1 (7 bases). The CDR3 has 15 amino acids. The ends were cut back, 5 bases at V and 2 bases at J, with 15 bases in the middle. Germline CDR1 SGHTA, CDR2 FQGNSA. CDR3 sequence: CASSPQEGQQETQYF. The CDR3 region has the DNA TGTGCCAGCAGCCCGCAGGAGGGACAGCAAGAGACCCAGTACTTC.

J is TRBJ2-7 and V is TRBV5-4; 8 nucleotides line up with TRBD2. The germline CDR1 and CDR2 sequences are SGHNT and YYREEE (reference sequence). CDR3 size: 15 residues. V lost 3 bases and J lost 4; bases outside the gene matches: 9. This CDR3 is CASSYLGGAGYEQYF. The CDR3 nucleotides read TGTGCCAGCAGCTACCTCGGGGGGGCCGGGTACGAGCAGTACTTC. The complete variable domain, with remaining parts taken from reference TRBV5-4 and TRBJ2-7, reads ETGVTQSPTHLIKTRGQQVTLRCSSQSGHNTVSWYQQALGQGPQFIFQYYREEENGRGNFPPRFSGLQFPNYSSELNVNALELDDSALYLCASSYLGGAGYEQYFGPGTRLTVT.

The rearrangement links TRBV30 to TRBJ2-2; 8 positions match TRBD2. Germline loops: CDR1 GTSNPN, CDR2 SVGIG (reference sequence). This CDR3 contains 15 residues. With 3 bases clipped from V and 4 bases from J, the junction kept 7 bases outside the gene matches. CDR3 in DNA: TGTGCCTGGAGGGAGCGGGAGACTATCACCGGGGAGCTGTTTTTT. Amino acids: CAWRERETITGELFF.

The J gene is TRBJ1-2, the V gene TRBV25-1, with 11 bases identical to TRBD1. The CDR3 contains 14 residues. Per the germline V gene, CDR1 is MGHDK and CDR2 is SYGVNS. Losses at the gene ends were 8 bases for V and 4 bases for J; bases not matched to a gene: 6. CDR3 in DNA: TGTGCCAGCCTCGGGACAGGGGGGCCCTATGGCTACACCTTC. Its translation: CASLGTGGPYGYTF.

This chain links TRBV7-9 with TRBJ1-5, with D possibly being TRBD1 (5 bases). The CDR3 runs to 16 residues. V gave up 1 base and J gave up 2 bases, with 12 bases separating them. Germline V CDR1 and CDR2: SEHNR, FQNEAQ (reference sequence). CDR3 nucleotide sequence: TGTGCCAGCAGCTTAGGGGGGAATTCGGGCAATCAGCCCCAGCATTTT. Residues: CASSLGGNSGNQPQHF. Full variable domain (missing parts from reference TRBV7-9 and TRBJ1-5): DTGVSQNPRHKITKRGQNVTFRCDPISEHNRLYWYRQTLGQGPEFLTYFQNEAQLEKSRLLSDRFSAERPKGSFSTLEIQRTEQGDSAMYLCASSLGGNSGNQPQHFGDGTRLSIL.

The chain links TRBV5-4 to TRBJ2-7; D uncertain. V was cut by 0 bases and J by 6 bases, with 16 bases left in between. The CDR3 is 15 amino acids. From germline, CDR1 is SGHNT and CDR2 YYREEE (reference sequence). Here the CDR3 reads CASSLEPEGLAEQYF. Here the CDR3 DNA reads TGTGCCAGCAGCTTGGAGCCAGAAGGCCTGGCCGAGCAGTACTTC.

This chain connects TRBV6-1 to TRBJ1-3, with no clear D. The CDR3 runs 15 residues. CDR1 is MNHNS and CDR2 is SASEGT in the germline V gene. V was pared by 2 bases and J by 0 bases, with 8 bases between. The CDR3 nucleotides are TGTGCCAGCAGTGAAACAGTTTTCTCTGGAAACACCATATATTTT. It codes for CASSETVFSGNTIYF.

The rearrangement uses TRBV5-8 and TRBJ2-3; perhaps D is TRBD1 or TRBD2 (6 bases each). The V and J ends lost 4 bases and 0 bases respectively, with 12 bases between them. Germline V gene sequence: CDR1 SGHTS, CDR2 YDEGEE. This CDR3 is built from 15 residues. CDR3 loop: CASSPGASSTDTQYF. CDR3 in DNA: TGTGCCAGCAGCCCGGGGGCGTCTAGCACAGATACGCAGTATTTT.

The rearrangement uses TRBV4-1 and TRBJ1-5; D is unresolved. The CDR3 totals 16 residues. The V gene's germline CDR1 is MGHRA and CDR2 YSYEKL. The V gene lost 0 bases and the J gene lost 3 bases, with 12 bases spanning the gap. The CDR3: CASSQELGTINQPQHF. CDR3 sequence (DNA): TGCGCCAGCAGCCAAGAGCTCGGAACAATCAATCAGCCCCAGCATTTT.

This clone occurred once. This chain's CDR3 is CASSVPRDSEKLFF. CDR3 DNA: TGTGCCAGCAGTGTCCCCCGGGACAGTGAAAAACTGTTTTTT. The chain carries TRBV2 and TRBJ1-4; 7 positions match TRBD1. Trimming took 4 bases from V and 7 from J; bases not matched to a gene: 6. The germline V gene has CDR1 SNHLY and CDR2 FYNNEI. The CDR3 consists of 14 residues.

This CDR3 is CAVPTSALDTQYF. The CDR3 DNA reads as TGTGCCGTCCCGACTAGCGCTTTAGATACGCAGTATTTT. The chain combines TRBV2 with TRBJ2-3; 8 nucleotides agree with TRBD2. The CDR3 length is 13 residues. J lost 5 bases, V lost 11 bases, and 9 bases had no gene match. Germline CDR1 reads SNHLY; CDR2 reads FYNNEI.

The J gene is TRBJ1-2, the V gene TRBV19; D gene ambiguous. Germline loops: CDR1 LNHDA, CDR2 SQIVND (reference sequence). V shed 6 bases and J shed 4 bases, with 15 bases lying between them. The CDR3 consists of 14 residues. This CDR3 reads CASRPHSVPYGYTF. The CDR3 DNA sequence: TGTGCCAGTAGACCTCACAGCGTGCCCTATGGCTACACCTTC.

This clone was counted only a few times. The CDR3, as DNA: TGTGCCAGCAGCTCCCCCCAGGGAGGTGGGGGGAGGGATCAGCCCCAGCATTTT. Translating gives CASSSPQGGGGRDQPQHF. The chain carries TRBV7-3 and TRBJ1-5, with a possible D match to TRBD1 (5 bases). The CDR3 has 18 amino acids. Between the trimmed V and J ends, which lost 4 bases and 5 bases, there was a span of 24 bases. CDR1 and CDR2 from the germline V gene are SGHTA and FQGTGA.

The count of this clone is one. The chain carries TRBV4-2 and TRBJ1-3; D call uncertain. CDR1 LGHNA and CDR2 YNFKEQ come from the germline V gene. The CDR3 has 16 residues. V lost 1 base, J lost 2 bases, and 12 bases lay in between. This CDR3 reads CASSQVRGGTGNTIYF. CDR3 DNA: TGTGCCAGCAGCCAAGTGCGAGGAGGGACTGGAAACACCATATATTTT.

V usage is TRBV13 and J usage is TRBJ2-3; D is uncertain. Germline values: CDR1 PRHDT, CDR2 FYEKMQ (reference sequence). V dropped 2 bases and J dropped 5 bases, with 11 bases sitting between them. The CDR3 sequence is 14 residues long. The CDR3 spells CASSLSPRVDTQYF. DNA of the CDR3: TGTGCCAGCAGCTTAAGCCCCCGAGTAGATACGCAGTATTTT.

The chain carries TRBV25-1 and TRBJ2-2; 8 bases map to TRBD2. Germline assignment: CDR1 MGHDK and CDR2 SYGVNS. V was pared by 5 bases and J by 5 bases, with 10 bases of the junction left unmatched. The CDR3 has 16 residues. CDR3 region: CASSPDGVAGTGELFF. The CDR3 nucleotides are TGTGCCAGCAGTCCCGATGGGGTAGCGGGGACCGGGGAGCTGTTTTTT.